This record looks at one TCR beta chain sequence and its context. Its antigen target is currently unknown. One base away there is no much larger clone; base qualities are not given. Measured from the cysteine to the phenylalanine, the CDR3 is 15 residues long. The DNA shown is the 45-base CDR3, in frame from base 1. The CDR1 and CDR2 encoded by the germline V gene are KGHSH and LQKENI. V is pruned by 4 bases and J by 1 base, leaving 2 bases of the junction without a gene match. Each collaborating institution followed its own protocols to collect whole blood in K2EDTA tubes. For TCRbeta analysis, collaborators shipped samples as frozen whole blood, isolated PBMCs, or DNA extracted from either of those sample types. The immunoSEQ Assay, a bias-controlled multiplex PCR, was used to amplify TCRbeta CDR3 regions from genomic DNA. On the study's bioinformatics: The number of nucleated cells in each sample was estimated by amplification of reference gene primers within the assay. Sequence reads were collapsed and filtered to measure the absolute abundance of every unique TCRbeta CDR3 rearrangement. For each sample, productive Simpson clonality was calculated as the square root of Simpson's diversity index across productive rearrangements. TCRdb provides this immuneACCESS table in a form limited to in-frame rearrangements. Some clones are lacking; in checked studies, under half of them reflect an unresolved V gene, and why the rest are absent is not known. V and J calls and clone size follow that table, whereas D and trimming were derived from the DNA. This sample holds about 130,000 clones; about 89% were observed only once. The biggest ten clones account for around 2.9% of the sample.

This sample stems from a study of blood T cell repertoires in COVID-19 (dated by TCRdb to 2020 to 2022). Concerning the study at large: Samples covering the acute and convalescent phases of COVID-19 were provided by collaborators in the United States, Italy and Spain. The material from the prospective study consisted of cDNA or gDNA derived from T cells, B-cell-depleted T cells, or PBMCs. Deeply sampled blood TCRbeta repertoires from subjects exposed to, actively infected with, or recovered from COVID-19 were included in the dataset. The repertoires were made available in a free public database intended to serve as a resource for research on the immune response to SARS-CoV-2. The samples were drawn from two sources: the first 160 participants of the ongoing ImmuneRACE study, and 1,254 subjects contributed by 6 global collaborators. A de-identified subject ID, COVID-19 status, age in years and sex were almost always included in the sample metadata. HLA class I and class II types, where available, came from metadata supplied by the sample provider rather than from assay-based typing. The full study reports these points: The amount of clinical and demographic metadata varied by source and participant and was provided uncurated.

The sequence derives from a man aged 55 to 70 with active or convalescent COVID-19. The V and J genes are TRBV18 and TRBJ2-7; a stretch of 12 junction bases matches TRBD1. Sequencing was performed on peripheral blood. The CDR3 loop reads CASSLGQGASYEQYF. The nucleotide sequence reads TGTGCCAGCTCACTGGGACAGGGGGCGTCCTACGAGCAGTACTTC.